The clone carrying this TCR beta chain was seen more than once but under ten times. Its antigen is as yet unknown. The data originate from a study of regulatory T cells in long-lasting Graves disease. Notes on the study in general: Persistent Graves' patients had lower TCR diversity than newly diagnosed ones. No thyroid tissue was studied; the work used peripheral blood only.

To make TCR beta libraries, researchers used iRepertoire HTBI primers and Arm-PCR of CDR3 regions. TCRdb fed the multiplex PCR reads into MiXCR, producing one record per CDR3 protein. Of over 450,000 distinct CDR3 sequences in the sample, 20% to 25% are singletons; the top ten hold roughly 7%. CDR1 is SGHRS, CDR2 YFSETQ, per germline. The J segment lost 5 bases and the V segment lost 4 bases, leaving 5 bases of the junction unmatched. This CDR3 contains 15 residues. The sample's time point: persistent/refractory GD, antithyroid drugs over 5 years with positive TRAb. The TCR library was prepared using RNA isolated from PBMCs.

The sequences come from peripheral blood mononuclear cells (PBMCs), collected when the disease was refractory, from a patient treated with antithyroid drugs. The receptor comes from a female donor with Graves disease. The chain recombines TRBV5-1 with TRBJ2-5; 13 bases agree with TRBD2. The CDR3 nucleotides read TGCGCCAGCAGCCCGGGACTAGCGGGGATGGAGACCCAGTACTTC. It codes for CASSPGLAGMETQYF.